Following are 3 T cell receptor beta chains from one sample sequenced in a study of T cells expressing NK-cell markers. No DNA is given; TCRdb re-called the 5' RACE reads and lists each CDR3 protein once. This repertoire includes roughly 150,000 distinct CDR3 sequences. Material for sequencing was blood T cells: a sorted CD56 or NKG2C T cell subset, CD4+ or CD8+ T cells, or bulk PBMC T cells (not recorded which). The receptors originated from a woman between 18 and 70 years old in good health.

The genes are TRBV20-1 and TRBJ2-1; with no DNA, the TCRdb D assignment of TRBD2 cannot be verified. In germline, CDR1 is DFQATT, CDR2 SNEGSKA (reference sequence). The CDR3 consists of 14 residues. The CDR3 loop reads CSASAGGNYNEQFF.

The J gene is TRBJ2-1, the V gene TRBV11-2; with no DNA, the TCRdb D assignment of TRBD1 cannot be verified. CDR1 and CDR2 from the germline V gene are SGHAT and FQNNGV. This CDR3 is 11 amino acids long. The CDR3 loop is CASRRRGEQFF.

V gene TRBV5-1 combines with J gene TRBJ2-1; TCRdb returns TRBD2, unconfirmable since there is no DNA. The CDR3 has 14 amino acids. Germline lookup yields CDR1 SGHRS and CDR2 YFSETQ. The chain's CDR3 is CASRVIAGGAEQFF. The full variable domain, with the rest looked up from reference TRBV5-1 and TRBJ2-1, is KAGVTQTPRYLIKTRGQQVTLSCSPISGHRSVSWYQQTPGQGLQFLFEYFSETQRNKGNFPGRFSGRQFSNSRSEMNVSTLELGDSALYLCASRVIAGGAEQFFGPGTRLTVL.